The next 28 T cell receptor beta chains were all read from a single sample in a study of T-cell reconstitution after alpha-beta-depleted transplantation in children. TCRbeta library construction was performed incorporating unique molecular identifiers. TCRdb reprocessed the PCR reads with MiXCR, giving one entry per CDR3 protein. The table has approximately 980,000 distinct CDR3 sequences, about 29% seen once. The sample was PBMCs, mostly from graft donor cells, taken 360 days after TCRalphabeta/CD19-depleted stem cell transplant. The source of these receptors is a boy under two years old who had a stem cell transplant for SCID, so the T cells may come from the graft donor.

This clonotype was observed a few times. V gene TRBV27 combines with J gene TRBJ2-1; TRBD2 matches 11 bases. The CDR3 is 14 amino acids. The V gene end was trimmed by 3 bases and the J gene end by 9 bases; junction bases not matched to a gene: 4. The germline CDR1 and CDR2 sequences are MNHEY and SMNVEV (reference sequence). The CDR3 nucleotides are TGTGCCAGCAGTTTCGGGACTAGCGGTAGTGAGCAGTTCTTC. This translates into CASSFGTSGSEQFF.

A few counts support this clonotype. The chain recombines TRBV12-3 or TRBV12-4 with TRBJ2-5, with 7 bases fitting TRBD1. The CDR3 runs 15 residues. After removal of 5 bases from V and 8 bases from J, the junction contained 14 bases not matched to a gene. As DNA, the CDR3 is TGTGCCAGCAGTCTACAGACAGGGCCGGCGGGTACCCAGTACTTC. It yields the protein CASSLQTGPAGTQYF.

This clonotype occurred a few times. The V gene is TRBV7-9, the J gene TRBJ2-5; maybe TRBD1 (5 bases). Germline V gives CDR1 SEHNR, CDR2 FQNEAQ (reference sequence). The V and J ends lost 2 bases and 3 bases respectively, with 13 bases between them. The CDR3 runs 15 residues. CDR3 residues: CASSLTSNRKETQYF. Written as DNA, the CDR3 is TGTGCCAGCAGCTTAACATCGAACAGGAAAGAGACCCAGTACTTC.

The chain joins TRBV5-1 to TRBJ1-3, with D perhaps matching TRBD1 (5 bases). Germline lookup yields CDR1 SGHRS and CDR2 YFSETQ. Trimming took 2 bases from V and 8 from J, leaving 14 bases between them. The CDR3 is 14 residues long. The CDR3 coding sequence is TGCGCCAGCAGCTTAGGGACCGCCGGGGACACCATATATTTT. Translating it yields CASSLGTAGDTIYF.

The rearrangement joins TRBV6-5 to TRBJ2-5; maybe TRBD2 (5 bases). Germline assignment: CDR1 MNHEY and CDR2 SVGAGI. The length of the CDR3 is 14 residues. V was pared by 2 bases and J by 5 bases, with 12 bases between. CDR3 sequence (DNA): TGTGCCAGCAGTTACACAAAACGAGGGGAGACCCAGTACTTC. It yields the protein CASSYTKRGETQYF.

This clonotype was counted a single time. The rearrangement uses TRBV12-3 or TRBV12-4 and TRBJ2-5, with D possibly called TRBD1 or TRBD2 (5 bases each). This CDR3 is built from 15 residues. Trimming removed 7 bases at V and 4 bases at J, with 19 bases between. This CDR3 reads CASTRGAGWGETQYF. In DNA, the CDR3 is TGTGCCAGCACCCGAGGGGCAGGGTGGGGAGAGACCCAGTACTTC.

The chain links TRBV4-1 to TRBJ2-7; D unclear. V gave up 2 bases and J gave up 4 bases, with 15 bases separating them. Germline loops: CDR1 MGHRA, CDR2 YSYEKL. There are 15 residues in the CDR3. CDR3 DNA sequence: TGCGCCAGCAGCCAAATGTTCTCCCCGATTTACGAGCAGTACTTC. Encoded protein: CASSQMFSPIYEQYF.

This clonotype was recorded a few times. This chain connects TRBV12-3 or TRBV12-4 to TRBJ2-2, with TRBD2 identical over 8 bases. This CDR3 is built from 14 residues. V dropped 5 bases and J dropped 6; count of bases not matched to a gene: 5. The CDR3 nucleotides are TGTGCCAGCAGTACCGGGACTAGAGCCGGGGAGCTGTTTTTT. The encoded protein is CASSTGTRAGELFF.

Many counts were recorded for this clonotype. The V gene is TRBV20-1, the J gene TRBJ2-3; the match to TRBD2 covers 11 bases. J gave up 1 base and V 0 bases, and 3 bases lay outside the gene matches. There are 16 residues in the CDR3. CDR1 DFQATT and CDR2 SNEGSKA come from the germline V gene (reference sequence). Written as DNA, the CDR3 is TGCAGTGCTAGAGATGGACTAGCGGGCCGCACAGATACGCAGTATTTT. Its protein is CSARDGLAGRTDTQYF.

The chain links TRBV5-1 to TRBJ1-2; D is uncertain. The CDR3 is 14 residues long. V lost 2 bases and J 8 bases, leaving 16 bases between the germline ends. Germline CDR1 and CDR2: SGHRS and YFSETQ. The CDR3 loop is CASSFWTENEGYTF. CDR3 coding DNA: TGCGCCAGCAGCTTTTGGACCGAAAACGAGGGCTACACCTTC.

CDR3 nucleotides: TGTGCCAGCAGCATTACCGGACAGGGCTGGACTGAAGCTTTCTTT. It is translated as CASSITGQGWTEAFF. The J gene is TRBJ1-1, the V gene TRBV7-8, with TRBD1 matching 8 bases. The germline V gene has CDR1 SGHVS and CDR2 FQNEAQ. The junction had 10 bases not matched to a gene; V was cut back by 5 bases and J by 5 bases. The CDR3 runs to 15 residues.

This chain uses TRBV6-5 with TRBJ1-5; the D is unclear. The CDR3 runs 16 residues. V was trimmed by 0 bases and J by 5 bases, leaving 14 bases between them. Germline V gives CDR1 MNHEY, CDR2 SVGAGI. Here the CDR3 DNA reads TGTGCCAGCAGTTACTCTGGGCAGCTGGGGTATCAGCCCCAGCATTTT. Protein sequence: CASSYSGQLGYQPQHF.

The chain carries TRBV6-2 or TRBV6-3 and TRBJ1-1, with D uncertain. The germline V gene has CDR1 MNHEY and CDR2 SVGEGT. V was trimmed by 2 bases and J by 5 bases, leaving 9 bases between them. The CDR3 covers 13 residues. The CDR3 protein is CASSYLHRTEAFF. The DNA of the CDR3 is TGTGCCAGCAGTTACCTCCATAGGACTGAAGCTTTCTTT.

The chain joins TRBV4-2 to TRBJ2-3, with D possibly being TRBD2 (5 bases). Germline CDR1 reads LGHNA; CDR2 reads YNFKEQ. The CDR3 has 17 amino acids. V lost 1 base and J lost 3, with 17 bases in between. Here the CDR3 reads CASSQGPRGSGTDTQYF. CDR3 nucleotides: TGTGCCAGCAGCCAAGGCCCGAGAGGGTCGGGGACAGATACGCAGTATTTT.

This clonotype has a handful of counts. CDR3 sequence (DNA): TGTGCCAGCAGCTTGATCCGGGGGGGTACCTACGAGCAGTACTTC. Translating it yields CASSLIRGGTYEQYF. The chain couples TRBV5-5 to TRBJ2-7; 8 nucleotides align to TRBD2. The CDR3 totals 15 residues. Germline V gene data show CDR1 as SGHKS and CDR2 as YYEKEE (reference sequence). The trim removed 1 base at V and 2 bases at J, leaving 5 bases unmatched. Drawing the rest from reference TRBV5-5 and TRBJ2-7, the complete variable domain is DAGVTQSPTHLIKTRGQQVTLRCSPISGHKSVSWYQQVLGQGPQFIFQYYEKEERGRGNFPDRFSARQFPNYSSELNVNALLLGDSALYLCASSLIRGGTYEQYFGPGTRLTVT.

This clonotype was detected only a few times. The V call is TRBV12-3 or TRBV12-4, the J call TRBJ2-6; TRBD1 matches at 9 bases. The CDR3 sequence is 16 residues long. V lost 9 bases and J lost 7; bases outside the gene matches: 13. The CDR3 bases are TGTGCCAGTACTCCTGGGGGGACAGGGATCGCCAACGTCCTGACTTTC. Residues: CASTPGGTGIANVLTF.

The chain carries TRBV20-1 and TRBJ2-3, with D possibly being TRBD1 (6 bases). The germline V gene encodes CDR1 DFQATT and CDR2 SNEGSKA (reference sequence). Between the trimmed V and J ends, which lost 1 base and 2 bases, there was a span of 10 bases. This CDR3 is built from 14 residues. The CDR3 is CSARVQGTTDTQYF. The CDR3 nucleotides read TGCAGTGCTAGAGTACAGGGAACCACAGATACGCAGTATTTT.

This clonotype was counted a few times. This chain connects TRBV5-1 to TRBJ2-2, with D hard to call. The CDR3 loop spans 15 amino acids. The V end lost 4 bases, the J end lost 3 bases, and 13 bases lay between the germline ends. Germline lookup yields CDR1 SGHRS and CDR2 YFSETQ. The CDR3 coding sequence is TGCGCCAGCAGCCGCATTGGGTTACACACCGGGGAGCTGTTTTTT. Protein product: CASSRIGLHTGELFF.

The rearrangement joins TRBV5-1 to TRBJ2-3; D gene uncertain. Trimming removed 2 bases at V and 4 bases at J, with 11 bases between. Per germline, CDR1 SGHRS and CDR2 YFSETQ. CDR3 length: 14 residues. In DNA, the CDR3 is TGCGCCAGCAGCTTCGACGTCAGGTCAGATACGCAGTATTTT. The encoded protein is CASSFDVRSDTQYF.

This clonotype has only a few counts. The chain couples TRBV5-1 to TRBJ2-1; D might be TRBD1 or TRBD2, each matching 5 bases. Germline V gene sequence: CDR1 SGHRS, CDR2 YFSETQ. The ends were cut back, 2 bases at V and 3 bases at J, with 12 bases in the middle. This CDR3 comprises 15 residues. DNA of the CDR3: TGCGCCAGCAGCTTCCGGGACGGCGGCTACAATGAGCAGTTCTTC. It translates to CASSFRDGGYNEQFF. Using reference TRBV5-1 and TRBJ2-1 for the parts outside the CDR3, the full variable domain is KAGVTQTPRYLIKTRGQQVTLSCSPISGHRSVSWYQQTPGQGLQFLFEYFSETQRNKGNFPGRFSGRQFSNSRSEMNVSTLELGDSALYLCASSFRDGGYNEQFFGPGTRLTVL.

This sequence joins TRBV28 and TRBJ2-1; D assignment may be TRBD1 or TRBD2 (5 bases each). V shed 4 bases and J shed 6 bases, with 22 bases lying between them. Looked up from germline, CDR1 is MDHEN and CDR2 is SYDVKM. This CDR3 spans 17 amino acids. CDR3 nucleotides: TGTGCCAGCAGTTGGCTCTTTTATCTTTCCGGGACCAATGAGCAGTTCTTC. Translating it yields CASSWLFYLSGTNEQFF.

A few counts support this clonotype. The rearrangement joins TRBV9 to TRBJ2-1, with 11 bases matching TRBD2. Trimming cost V 3 bases and J 5 bases; bases outside gene matches: 10. Per germline, CDR1 SGDLS and CDR2 YYNGEE. The CDR3 extends over 17 amino acids. CDR3 bases: TGTGCCAGCAGCGATCTAGCGGGGGGCCCTATGGACAATGAGCAGTTCTTC. Amino acid sequence: CASSDLAGGPMDNEQFF.

The genes are TRBV5-1 and TRBJ2-7; 9 bases are a match to TRBD1. The trim removed 4 bases at V and 2 bases at J, leaving 4 bases unmatched. The CDR3 is 14 residues long. Germline loops: CDR1 SGHRS, CDR2 YFSETQ. Here the CDR3 DNA reads TGCGCCAGCAGCGTGAGACAGGGGGCCTACGAGCAGTACTTC. Translated: CASSVRQGAYEQYF.

This clonotype was seen more than once but under ten times. The J gene is TRBJ2-7, the V gene TRBV29-1; 11 positions match TRBD2. Trimming took 4 bases from V and 3 from J; bases not matched to a gene: 11. Germline CDR1 and CDR2: SQVTM and ANQGSEA. This CDR3 is 16 amino acids long. The DNA of the CDR3 is TGCAGCGTTGTTAAGGCTAGCGGGGGGAACTTCTACGAGCAGTACTTC. This gives the protein CSVVKASGGNFYEQYF.

The chain joins TRBV24-1 to TRBJ2-5, with D hard to call. This CDR3 contains 13 residues. Germline CDR1 KGHDR, CDR2 SFDVKD. V was clipped by 4 bases and J by 2 bases, with 7 bases between them. Written as DNA, the CDR3 is TGTGCCACCAGTGACCGCCCTCAAGAGACCCAGTACTTC. It encodes CATSDRPQETQYF.

This chain connects TRBV18 to TRBJ2-1; 11 nucleotides match TRBD2. Germline V gene lookup returns CDR1 KGHSH and CDR2 LQKENI. The ends lost 3 bases at V and 9 bases at J; junction bases unmatched: 10. The CDR3 has 16 amino acids. In DNA, the CDR3 is TGTGCCAGCTCACCCTTAGCGGGGGGGCCTTCTAGTGAGCAGTTCTTC. This encodes CASSPLAGGPSSEQFF.

This clonotype was observed a handful of times. DNA of the CDR3: TGTGCCAGCAGTGTGGCGGGGGGGATATATGAGCAGTTCTTC. The encoded protein is CASSVAGGIYEQFF. The V call is TRBV2, the J call TRBJ2-1; 9 nucleotides match TRBD2. Per the germline V gene, CDR1 is SNHLY and CDR2 is FYNNEI. Trimming cost V 4 bases and J 8 bases; bases outside gene matches: 6. There are 14 residues in the CDR3.

V is TRBV4-2 and J is TRBJ1-5; D gene unclear. Germline-derived CDR1 and CDR2 are LGHNA and YNFKEQ. This CDR3 comprises 13 residues. Trimming cost V 2 bases and J 4 bases, with 6 bases left between them. The CDR3 is CASSQFNNQPQHF. The CDR3 coding sequence is TGTGCCAGCAGCCAATTCAATAATCAGCCCCAGCATTTT.